This TCR beta chain is from a study of CD8+ T cells in alopecia areata. Once RNA had been extracted, it was reverse transcribed into cDNA to act as the sequencing template. The table came from immunoSEQ multiplex PCR; TCRdb's copy has only in-frame clones and leaves some out. The sample carries about 200,000 clones, around two fifths recorded once. Treatment defined: oral pan-JAK inhibitor, 5-10 mg twice daily. The sequencing used CD4+ T cells sorted from blood, collected between weeks 30 and 35, from a patient treated with tofacitinib. This clonotype was sampled from a human donor with alopecia areata.

CDR3 in amino acids: CASSPLRETQYF. In DNA, the CDR3 is TGTGCCAGCAGCCCCCTCCGAGAGACCCAGTACTTC. V usage is TRBV14 and J usage is TRBJ2-5; D uncertain. The V and J ends lost 4 bases and 4 bases respectively, with 7 bases between them. This CDR3 comprises 12 residues. Germline values: CDR1 SGHDN, CDR2 FVKESK.